Below, 30 T cell receptor beta chains from the same sample are listed, as sequenced in a study of blood T cell repertoires in COVID-19. TCRdb's copy holds only in-frame clones and misses some; the assay was immunoSEQ multiplex PCR. The sample comprises 200,000 to 250,000 clones, over 75% of which are singletons, and approximately 3.6% rests with the top ten. The sequenced sample consisted of PBMCs or T cells enriched from blood (not recorded which). The receptor source for this set is a woman aged 60-70 years who had recovered from COVID-19.

The CDR3 protein is CASSQESGSWYGYTF. In nucleotides, the CDR3 is TGCGCCAGCAGCCAAGAGAGCGGGAGCTGGTATGGCTACACCTTC. The chain couples TRBV4-1 to TRBJ1-2; D is undetermined. The germline V gene has CDR1 MGHRA and CDR2 YSYEKL. The CDR3 has 15 amino acids. Trimming pared 0 bases from V and 5 bases from J, leaving 13 bases between.

The J gene is TRBJ1-1, the V gene TRBV18; 10 bases agree with TRBD1. This CDR3 region has 15 residues. Germline V gene data show CDR1 as KGHSH and CDR2 as LQKENI. V trimming: 6 bases; J trimming: 5 bases; junction bases outside the gene matches: 9. The CDR3 DNA reads TGTGCCAGCTCGCCCGGACAGGGGGAAAGGACTGAAGCTTTCTTT. Its protein product is CASSPGQGERTEAFF.

This clone was observed once. The rearrangement links TRBV19 to TRBJ1-1, with D perhaps matching TRBD1 (6 bases). V was cut by 7 bases and J by 4 bases, with 13 bases left in between. The CDR3 length is 13 residues. The germline CDR1 and CDR2 sequences are LNHDA and SQIVND (reference sequence). CDR3 nucleotides: TGTGCCAGTATCAGGGGAGAGAGCACTGAAGCTTTCTTT. Protein: CASIRGESTEAFF.

This clone has a single count. The gene calls are TRBV5-1 and TRBJ2-5, with 8 positions matching TRBD2. Trimming took 5 bases from V and 5 from J; bases not matched to a gene: 8. This CDR3 has 14 amino acids. The germline CDR1 and CDR2 sequences are SGHRS and YFSETQ. In DNA, the CDR3 is TGCGCCAGCAGGCCCGGGGGGGCCGGGGAGACCCAGTACTTC. It specifies CASRPGGAGETQYF. The full variable domain, completed using reference TRBV5-1 and TRBJ2-5, is KAGVTQTPRYLIKTRGQQVTLSCSPISGHRSVSWYQQTPGQGLQFLFEYFSETQRNKGNFPGRFSGRQFSNSRSEMNVSTLELGDSALYLCASRPGGAGETQYFGPGTRLLVL.

The chain is built from TRBV11-2 and TRBJ2-3, with TRBD2 identical over 9 bases. Germline values: CDR1 SGHAT, CDR2 FQNNGV. The CDR3 spans 17 residues. Unmatched junction bases numbered 14, after V lost 5 bases and J lost 5 bases. The DNA of the CDR3 is TGTGCCAGCAGCCTCCTGTCGAGCGGGAGGCCAGGAGATACGCAGTATTTT. Translated: CASSLLSSGRPGDTQYF.

J is TRBJ1-6 and V is TRBV19; perhaps TRBD1 as D (6 bases). Between the trimmed V and J ends, which lost 3 bases and 0 bases, there was a span of 9 bases. CDR1 and CDR2 (germline): LNHDA, SQIVND (reference sequence). The CDR3 consists of 16 residues. In DNA, the CDR3 is TGTGCCAGTAGTATCACAGGGAGCTCCTATAATTCACCCCTCCACTTT. Protein product: CASSITGSSYNSPLHF.

This sequence joins TRBV7-7 and TRBJ2-5; 8 bases are a match to TRBD2. Germline CDR1 SSHAT, CDR2 FNYEAQ (reference sequence). The CDR3 covers 17 residues. V was clipped by 6 bases and J by 1 base; unmatched bases: 13. The chain's CDR3 is CASSPRVGSGTQETQYF. The DNA of the CDR3 is TGTGCCAGCAGTCCCCGAGTGGGTAGCGGGACCCAAGAGACCCAGTACTTC.

The chain links TRBV2 to TRBJ1-5; TRBD1 agrees at 12 bases. Trimming cost V 6 bases and J 5 bases; bases outside gene matches: 2. CDR3 length: 14 amino acids. Per germline, CDR1 SNHLY and CDR2 FYNNEI. CDR3 in DNA: TGTGCCAGCAGGGGGACAGGGGGCTATCAGCCCCAGCATTTT. Its protein product is CASRGTGGYQPQHF.

This chain joins TRBV7-9 and TRBJ1-5; D perhaps matches TRBD1 (6 bases). V lost 1 base to trimming and J lost 4 bases, with 8 bases between them. In germline, CDR1 is SEHNR, CDR2 FQNEAQ (reference sequence). The CDR3 has 14 residues. CDR3 loop: CASSLEGQNQPQHF. The CDR3 region has the DNA TGTGCCAGCAGCTTAGAAGGACAGAATCAGCCCCAGCATTTT.

The chain recombines TRBV7-9 with TRBJ2-7; maybe TRBD2 (5 bases). The CDR3 extends over 17 amino acids. Trimming pared 0 bases from V and 7 bases from J, leaving 22 bases between. In germline, CDR1 is SEHNR, CDR2 FQNEAQ (reference sequence). CDR3 sequence: CASSLARVAGSLKEQYF. The CDR3 nucleotides are TGTGCCAGCAGCTTAGCGCGGGTGGCAGGCTCCTTGAAGGAGCAGTACTTC.

V usage is TRBV7-9 and J usage is TRBJ1-1; D possibly corresponds to TRBD1 (5 bases). From germline, CDR1 is SEHNR and CDR2 FQNEAQ (reference sequence). Deletions cut 3 bases from V and 3 bases from J, with 14 bases between. CDR3 size: 15 residues. As DNA, the CDR3 is TGTGCCAGCAGCTTCCAAGGGGCGGTGGACACTGAAGCTTTCTTT. Amino acid sequence: CASSFQGAVDTEAFF.

This chain connects TRBV6-5 to TRBJ1-2; D gene unclear. The CDR3 is 13 residues long. V lost 6 bases, J lost 2 bases, and 10 bases lay in between. CDR1 is MNHEY, CDR2 SVGAGI, per germline. CDR3 DNA: TGTGCCAGCAGGCTCTCGGGAAACTATGGCTACACCTTC. Amino acid sequence: CASRLSGNYGYTF.

The J gene is TRBJ1-1, the V gene TRBV6-5; D call uncertain. Trimming took 2 bases from V and 1 from J, leaving 8 bases between them. The CDR3 spans 14 residues. From germline, CDR1 is MNHEY and CDR2 SVGAGI. The CDR3 sequence is CASSYTTPNTEAFF. The CDR3 DNA follows: TGTGCCAGCAGTTACACCACACCGAACACTGAAGCTTTCTTT.

The V gene is TRBV15, the J gene TRBJ2-3; D is perhaps TRBD1 (5 bases). Trimming took off 6 bases at V and 2 bases at J, with 15 bases between the two ends. The CDR3 runs 15 residues. Germline V CDR1 and CDR2: LNHNV, YYDKDF (reference sequence). In DNA, the CDR3 is TGTGCCACCAGGGTTTCAGGGCTGCCCACAGATACGCAGTATTTT. It yields the protein CATRVSGLPTDTQYF.

This chain connects TRBV6-6 to TRBJ1-4; possibly TRBD1 for D (5 bases). CDR3 length equals 14 residues. Deletions cut 3 bases from V and 7 bases from J, with 12 bases between. Germline loops: CDR1 MNHNY, CDR2 SVGAGI (reference sequence). CDR3 sequence (DNA): TGTGCCAGCAGTTATAGGGGCAGGGCTGAAAAACTGTTTTTT. This encodes CASSYRGRAEKLFF.

This clone was counted a few times. The rearrangement links TRBV4-2 to TRBJ1-4; D might be TRBD1 (6 bases). The V gene's germline CDR1 is LGHNA and CDR2 YNFKEQ. Trimming removed 1 base from V and 4 bases from J, with 16 bases in between. CDR3 length equals 17 residues. This CDR3 is CASSQAVRGVGNEKLFF. Written as DNA, the CDR3 is TGTGCCAGCAGCCAAGCCGTCAGGGGCGTAGGTAATGAAAAACTGTTTTTT.

The J gene is TRBJ2-5, the V gene TRBV3-1 (or the pseudogene TRBV3-2); no clear D gene. CDR3 length equals 15 residues. V lost 0 bases and J lost 0, with 8 bases in between. CDR1 and CDR2 from the germline V gene are LGHDT and YNNKEL (reference sequence). Here the CDR3 reads CASSQDPGYQETQYF. The CDR3 DNA reads TGTGCCAGCAGCCAAGATCCCGGGTACCAAGAGACCCAGTACTTC.

This clone has just one count. V is TRBV27 and J is TRBJ1-1; D is unresolved. The CDR3 consists of 14 residues. The germline V and J ends were trimmed by 6 bases and 3 bases, with 14 bases remaining between them. Germline assignment: CDR1 MNHEY and CDR2 SMNVEV (reference sequence). CDR3 DNA sequence: TGTGCCAGCAGATCAATGGCCCGGGACACTGAAGCTTTCTTT. Translating gives CASRSMARDTEAFF.

This clone is a singleton in its sample. The CDR3 here is CAWSVTGGYTEAFF. DNA of the CDR3: TGTGCCTGGAGTGTCACGGGGGGTTACACTGAAGCTTTCTTT. The chain joins TRBV30 to TRBJ1-1; D might be TRBD1 (5 bases). The ends were cut back, 0 bases at V and 3 bases at J, with 11 bases in the middle. Germline CDR1 reads GTSNPN; CDR2 reads SVGIG (reference sequence). The CDR3 is 14 amino acids.

This clone is a singleton in its sample. The V gene is TRBV20-1, the J gene TRBJ1-2; D may be TRBD1 (5 bases). This CDR3 spans 13 amino acids. Germline CDR1 reads DFQATT; CDR2 reads SNEGSKA (reference sequence). The V gene lost 3 bases and the J gene lost 0 bases, with 8 bases spanning the gap. The CDR3 is CSASSRANYGYTF. For the CDR3, the DNA is TGCAGTGCTAGTTCCAGGGCTAACTATGGCTACACCTTC.

The genes are TRBV11-2 and TRBJ1-1; the D gene is possibly TRBD1 (5 bases). The V gene's germline CDR1 is SGHAT and CDR2 FQNNGV. This CDR3 has 14 amino acids. V lost 3 bases to trimming and J lost 11 bases, with 19 bases between them. CDR3 sequence reads: CASSFSRAAGLAFF. CDR3 in DNA: TGTGCCAGCAGCTTCAGTCGGGCGGCAGGGCTTGCTTTCTTT.

The chain joins TRBV29-1 to TRBJ1-1, with D tentatively TRBD1 (6 bases). Germline V gene data show CDR1 as SQVTM and CDR2 as ANQGSEA. Between the trimmed V and J ends, which lost 3 bases and 4 bases, there was a span of 12 bases. The CDR3 runs 13 residues. The CDR3 sequence is CSVDRTAITEAFF. CDR3 bases: TGCAGCGTTGATAGGACAGCGATCACTGAAGCTTTCTTT.

The gene calls are TRBV10-3 and TRBJ1-3; 8 bases are a match to TRBD1. This CDR3 is 16 amino acids long. With 6 bases clipped from V and 0 bases from J, the junction kept 7 bases outside the gene matches. Germline V gene sequence: CDR1 ENHRY, CDR2 SYGVKD. In nucleotides, the CDR3 is TGTGCCATCAGGGGGGACAGGTTGTACTCTGGAAACACCATATATTTT. Residues: CAIRGDRLYSGNTIYF.

The chain couples TRBV27 to TRBJ1-1; no clear D. The CDR3 runs to 13 residues. V dropped 6 bases and J dropped 1 base, with 9 bases sitting between them. Germline V CDR1 and CDR2: MNHEY, SMNVEV (reference sequence). CDR3 nucleotides: TGTGCCAGCAGGCAACTTCCGAACACTGAAGCTTTCTTT. Translated, it gives CASRQLPNTEAFF.

The chain joins TRBV27 to TRBJ1-6; the D is unclear. Germline V gives CDR1 MNHEY, CDR2 SMNVEV (reference sequence). The CDR3 spans 13 residues. V was cut by 10 bases and J by 2 bases, with 9 bases left in between. The CDR3: CATGSAYNSPLHF. The CDR3 nucleotides are TGTGCCACTGGGAGCGCCTATAATTCACCCCTCCACTTT.

This chain uses TRBV29-1 with TRBJ2-2; D is possibly TRBD2 (6 bases). V dropped 7 bases and J dropped 6 bases, with 12 bases sitting between them. The CDR3 runs 12 residues. Germline CDR1 and CDR2: SQVTM and ANQGSEA. This CDR3 reads CSAVGEAGELFF. The CDR3 DNA reads TGCAGCGCCGTGGGGGAGGCCGGGGAGCTGTTTTTT.

This chain links TRBV5-1 with TRBJ2-3; 8 bases map to TRBD2. The germline V gene has CDR1 SGHRS and CDR2 YFSETQ. V trimming: 4 bases; J trimming: 2 bases; junction bases outside the gene matches: 3. The CDR3 length is 14 residues. The CDR3 region has the DNA TGCGCCAGCAGCCGTGGACTAGCCACAGATACGCAGTATTTT. The encoded protein is CASSRGLATDTQYF. Full variable domain (rest looked up from reference TRBV5-1 and TRBJ2-3): KAGVTQTPRYLIKTRGQQVTLSCSPISGHRSVSWYQQTPGQGLQFLFEYFSETQRNKGNFPGRFSGRQFSNSRSEMNVSTLELGDSALYLCASSRGLATDTQYFGPGTRLTVL.

The chain joins TRBV19 to TRBJ2-5; 7 bases are a match to TRBD1. Germline assignment: CDR1 LNHDA and CDR2 SQIVND (reference sequence). After removal of 4 bases from V and 1 base from J, the junction contained 6 bases not matched to a gene. The CDR3 is made up of 15 amino acids. The CDR3 spells CASSTSGTAQETQYF. The CDR3 DNA reads TGTGCCAGTAGTACCTCCGGGACAGCCCAAGAGACCCAGTACTTC. Combining the CDR3 with reference TRBV19 and TRBJ2-5 gives the whole variable domain DGGITQSPKYLFRKEGQNVTLSCEQNLNHDAMYWYRQDPGQGLRLIYYSQIVNDFQKGDIAEGYSVSREKKESFPLTVTSAQKNPTAFYLCASSTSGTAQETQYFGPGTRLLVL.

This chain joins TRBV7-9 and TRBJ1-2; the match to TRBD1 covers 7 bases. The V and J ends lost 3 bases and 3 bases, in that order; junction bases with no gene match: 10. This CDR3 has 16 residues. Germline lookup yields CDR1 SEHNR and CDR2 FQNEAQ (reference sequence). CDR3 amino acids: CASSLVDREAYYGYTF. In DNA, the CDR3 is TGTGCCAGCAGCTTGGTAGACAGGGAGGCTTACTATGGCTACACCTTC. Looking up the rest from reference TRBV7-9 and TRBJ1-2 gives the full variable domain: DTGVSQNPRHKITKRGQNVTFRCDPISEHNRLYWYRQTLGQGPEFLTYFQNEAQLEKSRLLSDRFSAERPKGSFSTLEIQRTEQGDSAMYLCASSLVDREAYYGYTFGSGTRLTVV.

The V call is TRBV7-2, the J call TRBJ2-7; 8 bases line up with TRBD1. The CDR3 spans 14 residues. Germline CDR1 is SGHTA and CDR2 is FQGNSA. V dropped 4 bases and J dropped 1; count of bases not matched to a gene: 3. The CDR3 DNA is TGTGCCAGCAGCTGGACAGGGCCTTCCTACGAGCAGTACTTC. It is translated as CASSWTGPSYEQYF.